The present entry profiles one T cell receptor beta chain with its context. Its specificity is unknown. This sample is part of a study of shared clonotypes between healthy human individuals. Study observations and caveats: With few donors, the genetic and exposure-history diversity represented was limited. Between four donors, naive CD4 clonotypes were shared at a level of around 5.1%.

Source study methods: In the immunoSEQ data, sequences were junction-only and lacked quality scores, so filtering differed. Assay used: immunoSEQ multiplex PCR; TCRdb lists only in-frame clones, some missing. The V and J calls and clone size come from that table; D and trimming were worked out from the DNA. The sample comprises 950,000 to 1,100,000 clones, roughly 80% of which are singletons, and 1.4% to 1.5% rests with the top ten. Trimming took 3 bases from V and 12 from J, leaving 12 bases between them. CDR1 is DFQATT, CDR2 SNEGSKA, per germline (reference sequence). The CDR3 is 11 amino acids. This rearrangement joins TRBV20-1 to TRBJ1-5; weak D call: TRBD1 (6 bases). The source material was memory CD4+ T cells sorted from blood. Subset: CD45RA-negative fraction. The origin of this receptor is a man younger than 35 in good health. The CDR3 loop reads CSARTGGLQHF. As DNA, the CDR3 is TGCAGTGCTAGGACGGGGGGCCTCCAGCATTTT.